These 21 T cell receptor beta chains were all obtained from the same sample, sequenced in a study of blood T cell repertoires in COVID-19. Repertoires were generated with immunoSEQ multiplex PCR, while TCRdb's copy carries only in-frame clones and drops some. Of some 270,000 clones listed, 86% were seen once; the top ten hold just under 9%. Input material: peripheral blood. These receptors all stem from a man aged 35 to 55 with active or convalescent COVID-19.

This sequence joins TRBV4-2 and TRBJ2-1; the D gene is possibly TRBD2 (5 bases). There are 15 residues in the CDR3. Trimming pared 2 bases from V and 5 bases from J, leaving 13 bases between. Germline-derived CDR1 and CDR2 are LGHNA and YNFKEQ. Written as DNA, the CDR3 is TGTGCCAGCAGCCAACGGTGGCTAGCCGACAATGAGCAGTTCTTC. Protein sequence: CASSQRWLADNEQFF.

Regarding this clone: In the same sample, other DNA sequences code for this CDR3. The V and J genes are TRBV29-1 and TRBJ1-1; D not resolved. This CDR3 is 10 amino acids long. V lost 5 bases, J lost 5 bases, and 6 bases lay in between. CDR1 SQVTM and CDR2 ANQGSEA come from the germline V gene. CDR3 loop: CSVRGTEAFF. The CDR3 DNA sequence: TGCAGCGTTCGGGGTACTGAAGCTTTCTTT.

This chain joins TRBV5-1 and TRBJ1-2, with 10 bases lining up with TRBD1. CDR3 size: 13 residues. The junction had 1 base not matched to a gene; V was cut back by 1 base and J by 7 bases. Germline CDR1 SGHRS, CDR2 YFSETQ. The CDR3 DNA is TGCGCCAGCAGCTTGAGGGACAGGGGTGGCTACACCTTC. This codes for CASSLRDRGGYTF.

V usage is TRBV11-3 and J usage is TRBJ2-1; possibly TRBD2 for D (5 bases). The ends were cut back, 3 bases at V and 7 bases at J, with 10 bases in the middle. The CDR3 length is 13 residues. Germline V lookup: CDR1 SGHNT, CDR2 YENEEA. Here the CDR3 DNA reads TGTGCCAGCAGCTTCACGTCGGGGAATGAGCAGTTCTTC. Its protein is CASSFTSGNEQFF. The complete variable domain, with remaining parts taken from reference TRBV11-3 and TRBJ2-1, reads EAGVVQSPRYKIIEKKQPVAFWCNPISGHNTLYWYLQNLGQGPELLIRYENEEAVDDSQLPKDRFSAERLKGVDSTLKIQPAELGDSAVYLCASSFTSGNEQFFGPGTRLTVL.

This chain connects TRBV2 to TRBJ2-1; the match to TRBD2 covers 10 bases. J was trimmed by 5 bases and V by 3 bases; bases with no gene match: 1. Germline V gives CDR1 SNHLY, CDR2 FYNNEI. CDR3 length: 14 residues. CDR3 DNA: TGTGCCAGCAGTGATGGACTAGCGGACAATGAGCAGTTCTTC. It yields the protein CASSDGLADNEQFF.

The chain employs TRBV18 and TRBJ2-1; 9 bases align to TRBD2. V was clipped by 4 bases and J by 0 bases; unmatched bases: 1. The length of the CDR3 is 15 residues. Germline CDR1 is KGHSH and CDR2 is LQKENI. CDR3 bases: TGTGCCAGCTCACTAGCGGGGGTCTCCTACAATGAGCAGTTCTTC. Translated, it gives CASSLAGVSYNEQFF.

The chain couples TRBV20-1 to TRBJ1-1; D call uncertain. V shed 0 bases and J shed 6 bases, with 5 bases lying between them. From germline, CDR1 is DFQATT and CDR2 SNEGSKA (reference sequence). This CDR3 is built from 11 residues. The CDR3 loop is CSAREGAEAFF. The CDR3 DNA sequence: TGCAGTGCTAGAGAGGGAGCTGAAGCTTTCTTT.

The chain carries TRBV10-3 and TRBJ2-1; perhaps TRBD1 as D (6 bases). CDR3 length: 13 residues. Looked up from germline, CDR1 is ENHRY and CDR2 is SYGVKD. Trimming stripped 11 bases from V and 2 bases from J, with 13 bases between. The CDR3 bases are TGTGCCGTATCGGACAGAACCTACAATGAGCAGTTCTTC. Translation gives CAVSDRTYNEQFF.

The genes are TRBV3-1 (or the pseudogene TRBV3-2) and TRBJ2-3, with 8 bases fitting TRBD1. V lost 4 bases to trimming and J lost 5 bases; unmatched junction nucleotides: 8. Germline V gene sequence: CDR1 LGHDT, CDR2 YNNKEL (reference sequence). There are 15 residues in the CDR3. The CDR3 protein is CASSPRTGFVDTQYF. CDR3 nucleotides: TGTGCCAGCAGCCCCAGGACAGGGTTTGTAGATACGCAGTATTTT.

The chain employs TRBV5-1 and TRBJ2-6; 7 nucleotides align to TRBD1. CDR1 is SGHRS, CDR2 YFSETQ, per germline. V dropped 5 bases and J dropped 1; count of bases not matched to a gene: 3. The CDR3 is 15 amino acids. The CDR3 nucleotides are TGCGCCAGCAGGCAGGGGGATTCTGGGGCCAACGTCCTGACTTTC. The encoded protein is CASRQGDSGANVLTF.

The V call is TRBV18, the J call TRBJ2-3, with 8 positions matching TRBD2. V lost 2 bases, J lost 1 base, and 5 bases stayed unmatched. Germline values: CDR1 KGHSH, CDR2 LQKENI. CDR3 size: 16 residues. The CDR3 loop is CASSPGGGYGTDTQYF. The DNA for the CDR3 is TGTGCCAGCTCACCAGGCGGGGGGTACGGCACAGATACGCAGTATTTT. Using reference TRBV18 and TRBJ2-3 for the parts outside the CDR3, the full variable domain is NAGVMQNPRHLVRRRGQEARLRCSPMKGHSHVYWYRQLPEEGLKFMVYLQKENIIDESGMPKERFSAEFPKEGPSILRIQQVVRGDSAAYFCASSPGGGYGTDTQYFGPGTRLTVL.

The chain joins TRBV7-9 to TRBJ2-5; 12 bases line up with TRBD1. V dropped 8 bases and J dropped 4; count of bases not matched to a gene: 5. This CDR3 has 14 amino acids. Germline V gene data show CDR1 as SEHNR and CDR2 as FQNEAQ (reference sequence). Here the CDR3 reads CASWGQGAGETQYF. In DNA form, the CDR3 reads TGTGCCAGCTGGGGACAGGGGGCAGGAGAGACCCAGTACTTC.

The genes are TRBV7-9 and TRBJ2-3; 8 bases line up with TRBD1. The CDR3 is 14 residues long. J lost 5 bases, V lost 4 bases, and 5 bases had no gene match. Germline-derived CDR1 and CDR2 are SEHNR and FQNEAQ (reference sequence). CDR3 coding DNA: TGTGCCAGCAGCTCCGGACAGGGAAGAGATACGCAGTATTTT. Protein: CASSSGQGRDTQYF.

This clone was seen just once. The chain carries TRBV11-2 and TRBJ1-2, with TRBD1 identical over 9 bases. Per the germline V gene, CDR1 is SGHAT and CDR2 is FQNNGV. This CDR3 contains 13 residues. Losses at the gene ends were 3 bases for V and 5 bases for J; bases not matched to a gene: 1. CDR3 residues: CASSLGQGYGYTF. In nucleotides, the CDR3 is TGTGCCAGCAGCTTGGGACAGGGATATGGCTACACCTTC.

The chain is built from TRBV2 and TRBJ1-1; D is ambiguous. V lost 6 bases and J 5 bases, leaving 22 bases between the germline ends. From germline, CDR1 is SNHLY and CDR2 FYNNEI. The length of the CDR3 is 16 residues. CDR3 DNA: TGTGCCAGCAGGGTATTAGTGAGGGTACTAGAGACTGAAGCTTTCTTT. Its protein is CASRVLVRVLETEAFF.

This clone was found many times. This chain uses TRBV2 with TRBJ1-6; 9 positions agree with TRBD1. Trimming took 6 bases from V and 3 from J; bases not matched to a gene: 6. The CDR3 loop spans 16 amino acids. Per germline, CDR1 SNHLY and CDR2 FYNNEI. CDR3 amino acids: CASRQQGAGYNSPLHF. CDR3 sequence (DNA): TGTGCCAGCAGGCAACAGGGGGCGGGCTATAATTCACCCCTCCACTTT.

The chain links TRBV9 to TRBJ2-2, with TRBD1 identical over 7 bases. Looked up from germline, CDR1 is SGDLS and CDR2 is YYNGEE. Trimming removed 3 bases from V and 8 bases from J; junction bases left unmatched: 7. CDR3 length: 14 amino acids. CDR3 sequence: CASSDRQGPGELFF. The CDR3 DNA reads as TGTGCCAGCAGCGACCGACAGGGACCAGGGGAGCTGTTTTTT.

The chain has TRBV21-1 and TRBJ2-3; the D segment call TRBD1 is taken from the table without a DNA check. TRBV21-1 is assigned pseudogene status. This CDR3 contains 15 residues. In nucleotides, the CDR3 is TGTGCCAGCAGCAAAAGGGGGCAGGGGCTGGATACGCAGTATTTT. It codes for CASSKRGQGLDTQYF.

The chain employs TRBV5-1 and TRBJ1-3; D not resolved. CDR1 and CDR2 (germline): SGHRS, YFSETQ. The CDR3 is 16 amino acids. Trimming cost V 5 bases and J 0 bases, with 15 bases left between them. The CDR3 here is CASSYLDGASGNTIYF. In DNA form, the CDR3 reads TGCGCCAGCAGTTACTTAGACGGAGCCTCTGGAAACACCATATATTTT.

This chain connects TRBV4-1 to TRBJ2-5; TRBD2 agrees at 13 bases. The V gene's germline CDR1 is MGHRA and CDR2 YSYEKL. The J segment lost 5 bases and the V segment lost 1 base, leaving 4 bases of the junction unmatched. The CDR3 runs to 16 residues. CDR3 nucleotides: TGCGCCAGCAGCCAAGTCCGGACTAGCGGGAGTGAGACCCAGTACTTC. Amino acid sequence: CASSQVRTSGSETQYF.

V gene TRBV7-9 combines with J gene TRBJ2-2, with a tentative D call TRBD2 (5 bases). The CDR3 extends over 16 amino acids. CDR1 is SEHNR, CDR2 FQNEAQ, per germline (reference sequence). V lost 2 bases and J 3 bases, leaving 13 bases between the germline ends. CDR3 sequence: CASSLIGSGYTGELFF. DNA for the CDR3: TGTGCCAGCAGCTTAATCGGGTCGGGGTACACCGGGGAGCTGTTTTTT.